The 15 T cell receptor beta chains below all came from one sample that was sequenced in a study of Ad26.COV2.S vaccination and SARS-CoV-2 variants. The treatment here: around 19 received Ad26.COV2.S at low or high dose, single or two shots; 5 received placebo; per-sample allocation not given. Specimens were obtained on day 63 following the first vaccine or placebo injection. The data were produced by immunoSEQ multiplex PCR, yet TCRdb's version contains in-frame clones alone and is incomplete. The data contain about 480,000 clones, approximately 88% of them singletons. The sequenced sample was peripheral blood, obtained in a trial of Ad26.COV2.S vaccine versus placebo. The receptors were gathered from a person aged 18-60 years who received the Ad26.COV2.S COVID-19 vaccine or a placebo.

CDR3 loop: CASSLRPNYGYTF. CDR3 in DNA: TGTGCCAGCAGCCTGAGGCCTAACTATGGCTACACCTTC. The gene calls are TRBV2 and TRBJ1-2; D is uncertain. CDR3 size: 13 residues. The V gene lost 6 bases and the J gene lost 0 bases, with 8 bases spanning the gap. In germline, CDR1 is SNHLY, CDR2 FYNNEI. The full variable domain, rest sourced from reference TRBV2 and TRBJ1-2, is EPEVTQTPSHQVTQMGQEVILRCVPISNHLYFYWYRQILGQKVEFLVSFYNNEISEKSEIFDDQFSVERPDGSNFTLKIRSTKLEDSAMYFCASSLRPNYGYTFGSGTRLTVV.

V is TRBV29-1 and J is TRBJ2-1; 8 nucleotides agree with TRBD1. Looked up from germline, CDR1 is SQVTM and CDR2 is ANQGSEA. There are 14 residues in the CDR3. The J segment lost 0 bases and the V segment lost 6 bases, leaving 4 bases of the junction unmatched. CDR3 amino acids: CSVVQGDSYNEQFF. The CDR3 DNA follows: TGCAGCGTCGTACAGGGGGACTCCTACAATGAGCAGTTCTTC.

Note on this clone: This same CDR3 is encoded by further DNA sequences in the sample. This chain uses TRBV3-1 (or the pseudogene TRBV3-2) with TRBJ2-3, with TRBD2 identical over 12 bases. CDR1 and CDR2 (germline): LGHDT, YNNKEL (reference sequence). The CDR3 is 15 amino acids. V trimming: 5 bases; J trimming: 6 bases; junction bases outside the gene matches: 6. CDR3 DNA: TGTGCCAGCAGCTTAGGACTAGCGGGAACCGATACGCAGTATTTT. Translation gives CASSLGLAGTDTQYF.

The V and J genes are TRBV9 and TRBJ1-2, with D possibly TRBD1 on 6 matching bases. There are 16 residues in the CDR3. V lost 5 bases, J lost 8 bases, and 25 bases lay in between. CDR1 SGDLS and CDR2 YYNGEE come from the germline V gene. In nucleotides, the CDR3 is TGTGCCAGCAGTGGGGGCAGGGAGCTCAGAGCGTGGGGCTACACCTTC. Its protein product is CASSGGRELRAWGYTF.

The V call is TRBV7-9, the J call TRBJ2-7; D possibly corresponds to TRBD2 (6 bases). CDR1 is SEHNR and CDR2 is FQNEAQ in the germline V gene (reference sequence). The CDR3 is 15 residues long. V was cut by 5 bases and J by 3 bases, with 17 bases left in between. The CDR3 DNA reads TGTGCCAGCAGCCTCCCCGGGACTCGAGACTACGAGCAGTACTTC. Translation gives CASSLPGTRDYEQYF.

DNA for the CDR3: TGCGCCAGCAGCCTAGAGACAGGGAACACTGAAGCTTTCTTT. It encodes CASSLETGNTEAFF. The chain employs TRBV5-1 and TRBJ1-1, with a weak D call TRBD1 (6 bases). Trimming removed 4 bases from V and 1 base from J, with 11 bases in between. Germline CDR1 is SGHRS and CDR2 is YFSETQ. The CDR3 has 14 amino acids.

This chain links TRBV9 with TRBJ2-7, with D hard to call. V was cut by 0 bases and J by 4 bases, with 14 bases left in between. The CDR3 contains 15 residues. CDR1 and CDR2 from the germline V gene are SGDLS and YYNGEE. The CDR3 sequence: CASSVGSRLAYEQYF. In DNA, the CDR3 is TGTGCCAGCAGCGTAGGAAGCCGGCTCGCTTACGAGCAGTACTTC.

The CDR3 nucleotides are TGTGCCATCAGTCCGGGGAACTATGGCTACACCTTC. This encodes CAISPGNYGYTF. The chain joins TRBV10-3 to TRBJ1-2; D ambiguous. Germline assignment: CDR1 ENHRY and CDR2 SYGVKD. CDR3 length: 12 residues. V was pared by 5 bases and J by 2 bases, with 6 bases between.

This chain connects TRBV6-5 to TRBJ2-7; 12 nucleotides align to TRBD1. This CDR3 is built from 15 residues. Germline assignment: CDR1 MNHEY and CDR2 SVGAGI. The trim removed 6 bases at V and 2 bases at J, leaving 5 bases unmatched. This CDR3 is CASSVRDRGPYEQYF. CDR3 DNA: TGTGCCAGCAGCGTGCGGGACAGGGGGCCCTACGAGCAGTACTTC.

V gene TRBV5-1 combines with J gene TRBJ2-1; the D is unclear. The germline V and J ends were trimmed by 1 base and 0 bases, with 5 bases remaining between them. The CDR3 loop spans 14 amino acids. CDR1 and CDR2 from the germline V gene are SGHRS and YFSETQ. CDR3 residues: CASSLFSSYNEQFF. In nucleotides, the CDR3 is TGCGCCAGCAGCTTGTTTAGCTCCTACAATGAGCAGTTCTTC.

The rearrangement uses TRBV5-1 and TRBJ1-5, with 11 bases matching TRBD1. Germline V gene sequence: CDR1 SGHRS, CDR2 YFSETQ. This CDR3 region has 15 residues. The ends lost 5 bases at V and 6 bases at J; junction bases unmatched: 7. The CDR3 DNA follows: TGCGCCAGCAGTGAGGGACAGGGGGGTAGTCAGCCCCAGCATTTT. Translating gives CASSEGQGGSQPQHF.

The chain couples TRBV12-3 or TRBV12-4 to TRBJ2-3; no firm D call. This CDR3 has 13 residues. V lost 6 bases and J 6 bases, leaving 13 bases between the germline ends. The CDR3 spells CASSLSRPDTQYF. As DNA, the CDR3 is TGTGCCAGCAGCCTAAGTCGGCCGGATACGCAGTATTTT.

The chain employs TRBV28 and TRBJ1-5, with D uncertain. The germline V and J ends were trimmed by 5 bases and 7 bases, with 18 bases remaining between them. CDR3 length: 15 residues. Germline V gene data show CDR1 as MDHEN and CDR2 as SYDVKM. For the CDR3, the DNA is TGTGCCAGCAGTCCGGTGCTGGTCCACACCCAGCCCCAGCATTTT. Its translation is CASSPVLVHTQPQHF. Combining the CDR3 with reference TRBV28 and TRBJ1-5 gives the whole variable domain DVKVTQSSRYLVKRTGEKVFLECVQDMDHENMFWYRQDPGLGLRLIYFSYDVKMKEKGDIPEGYSVSREKKERFSLILESASTNQTSMYLCASSPVLVHTQPQHFGDGTRLSIL.

The chain carries TRBV5-4 and TRBJ2-1, with 8 nucleotides matching TRBD1. Germline V gene sequence: CDR1 SGHNT, CDR2 YYREEE (reference sequence). The length of the CDR3 is 15 residues. V lost 4 bases to trimming and J lost 2 bases; unmatched junction nucleotides: 5. CDR3 sequence: CASSTQTGAYNEQFF. CDR3 sequence (DNA): TGTGCCAGCAGCACCCAGACAGGGGCCTACAATGAGCAGTTCTTC.

V is TRBV7-3 and J is TRBJ2-1; perhaps TRBD2 as D (5 bases). The CDR3 has 15 residues. Germline values: CDR1 SGHTA, CDR2 FQGTGA. With 0 bases removed from V and 9 bases from J, the gap between germline ends came to 15 bases. The CDR3 DNA is TGTGCCAGCAGCTTAACGGGAGCAGCCAACGGTGAGCAGTTCTTC. It encodes CASSLTGAANGEQFF.